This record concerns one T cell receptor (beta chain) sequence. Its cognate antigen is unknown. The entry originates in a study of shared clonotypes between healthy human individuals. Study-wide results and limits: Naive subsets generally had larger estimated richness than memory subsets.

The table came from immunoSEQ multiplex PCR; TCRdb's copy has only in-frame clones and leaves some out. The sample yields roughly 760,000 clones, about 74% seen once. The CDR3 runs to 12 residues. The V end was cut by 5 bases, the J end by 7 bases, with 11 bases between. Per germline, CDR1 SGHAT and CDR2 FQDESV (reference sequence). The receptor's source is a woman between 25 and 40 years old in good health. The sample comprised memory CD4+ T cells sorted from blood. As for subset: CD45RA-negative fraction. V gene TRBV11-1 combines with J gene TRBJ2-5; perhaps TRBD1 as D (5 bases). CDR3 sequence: CASSQGVPTQYF. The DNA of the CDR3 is TGTGCCAGCAGCCAAGGGGTTCCGACCCAGTACTTC.